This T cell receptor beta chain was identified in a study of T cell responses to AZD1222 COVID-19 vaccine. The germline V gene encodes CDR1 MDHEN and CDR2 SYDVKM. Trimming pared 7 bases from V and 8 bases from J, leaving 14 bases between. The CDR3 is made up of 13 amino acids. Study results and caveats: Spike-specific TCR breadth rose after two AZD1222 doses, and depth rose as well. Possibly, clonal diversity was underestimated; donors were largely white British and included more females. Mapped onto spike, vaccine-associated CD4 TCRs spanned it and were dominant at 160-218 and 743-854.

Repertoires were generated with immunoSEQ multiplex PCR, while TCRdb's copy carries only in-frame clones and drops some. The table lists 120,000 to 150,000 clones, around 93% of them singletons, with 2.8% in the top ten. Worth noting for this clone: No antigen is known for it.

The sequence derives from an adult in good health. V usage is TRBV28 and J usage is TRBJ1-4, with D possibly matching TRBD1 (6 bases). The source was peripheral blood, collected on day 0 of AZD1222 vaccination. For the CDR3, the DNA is TGTGCCAGCAAGGGGGTCAATGAGGAAAAACTGTTTTTT. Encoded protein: CASKGVNEEKLFF.